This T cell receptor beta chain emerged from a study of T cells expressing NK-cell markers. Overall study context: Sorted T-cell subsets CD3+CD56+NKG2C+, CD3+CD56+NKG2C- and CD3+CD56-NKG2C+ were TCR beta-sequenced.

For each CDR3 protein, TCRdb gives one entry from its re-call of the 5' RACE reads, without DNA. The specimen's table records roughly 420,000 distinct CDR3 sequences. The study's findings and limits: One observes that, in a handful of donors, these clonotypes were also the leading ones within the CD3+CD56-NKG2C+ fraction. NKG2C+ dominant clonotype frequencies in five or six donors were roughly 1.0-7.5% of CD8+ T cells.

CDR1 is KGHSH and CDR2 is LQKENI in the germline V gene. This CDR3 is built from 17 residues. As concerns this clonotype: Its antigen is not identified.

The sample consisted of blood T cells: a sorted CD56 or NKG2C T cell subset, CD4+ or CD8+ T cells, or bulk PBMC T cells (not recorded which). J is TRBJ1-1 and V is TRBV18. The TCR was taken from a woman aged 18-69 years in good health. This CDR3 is CASSPRDSVSQNTEAFF.